These 4 T cell receptor beta chains share one sample of origin, sequenced in a study of blood T cell repertoires in COVID-19. The assay was immunoSEQ multiplex PCR, and TCRdb's table has in-frame clones only and misses some. This table has roughly 230,000 clones, approximately 85% appearing once. Input material: peripheral blood. The receptors originated from a human donor in a cohort sampled during active COVID-19.

V and J are TRBV30 and TRBJ2-5; possible D gene TRBD2, 6 bases. Germline-derived CDR1 and CDR2 are GTSNPN and SVGIG (reference sequence). V lost 4 bases and J lost 4, with 10 bases in between. The CDR3 is 12 residues long. The chain's CDR3 is CAWTGVGETQYF. The CDR3, as DNA: TGTGCCTGGACGGGGGTCGGAGAGACCCAGTACTTC. The full variable domain, in which reference TRBV30 and TRBJ2-5 provide the parts outside the CDR3, is SQTIHQWPATLVQPVGSPLSLECTVEGTSNPNLYWYRQAAGRGLQLLFYSVGIGQISSEVPQNLSASRPQDRQFILSSKKLLLSDSGFYLCAWTGVGETQYFGPGTRLLVL.

The J gene is TRBJ1-1, the V gene TRBV7-9; D possibly corresponds to TRBD1 (5 bases). The CDR3 consists of 18 residues. The V and J ends lost 10 bases and 1 base respectively, with 28 bases between them. Germline V gene data show CDR1 as SEHNR and CDR2 as FQNEAQ (reference sequence). The CDR3 nucleotides are TGTGCCACCGCCGCCCTAGAACGGCAGGGTTCGACGAACACTGAAGCTTTCTTT. Its translation: CATAALERQGSTNTEAFF.

This chain joins TRBV15 and TRBJ1-1; D is possibly TRBD1 (5 bases). V was cut by 5 bases and J by 4 bases, with 8 bases left in between. Germline V CDR1 and CDR2: LNHNV, YYDKDF (reference sequence). The CDR3 has 12 amino acids. For the CDR3, the DNA is TGTGCCACCAGCCCCGGGGGCACTGAAGCTTTCTTT. Encoded protein: CATSPGGTEAFF.

J is TRBJ1-1 and V is TRBV2; 8 bases fit TRBD1. V lost 3 bases and J lost 11; bases outside the gene matches: 8. CDR3 length: 13 amino acids. Looked up from germline, CDR1 is SNHLY and CDR2 is FYNNEI. The CDR3 DNA sequence: TGTGCCAGCAGTGACGACAGGGGAGGGAAGGCTTTCTTT. This sequence encodes CASSDDRGGKAFF.